The TCR beta chain under discussion was sequenced for a study of blood T cells in healthy people across ages (dated by TCRdb to 2014 to 2015). About the full investigation: Template switching captured roughly one uniquely barcoded TCR beta cDNA molecule per two T cells in model experiments. The donors were divided into four age groups: young (average approximately 17 years), middle-aged (roughly 42), aged (about 60) and long-lived (roughly 88). The study analyzed two additional independent replicas of 1 million unique cDNA reads from the same blood draw for two donors, one aged 18 to 29 and one aged 80 or older. To track age-related changes in TCR beta repertoire diversity, the study relied on deep sequencing normalized with unique cDNA molecular identifiers. What the study reported, not specific to this receptor: As age increased, observed TCR beta diversity per million T cells dropped in a roughly linear way, and a significant reduction was already evident by age 40. Estimates of total diversity based on one million sequenced T cells were considered lower bounds and underestimates. Donor CMV infection status was unknown, potentially confounding age-related changes in expanded clonotypes. Compared with the aged group, more naive CD4+ T cells, fewer expanded clones and increased TCR diversity were shown by the long-lived group, suggesting age selection. Because profiling used bulk unsorted PBMCs, naive and antigen-experienced compartments could not be compared conclusively. There was a strong correlation between observed TCR beta diversity and the percentage of naive T cells measured by flow cytometry.

This clonotype has more than one count but fewer than ten. This receptor's antigen is unknown. Base qualities are missing; no much larger clone stands one base away. V sheds 5 bases and J sheds 0 bases, leaving 14 bases between their ends. Taken from cysteine to phenylalanine, the CDR3 has 16 residues. Solely the CDR3 DNA is kept, with 48 bases framed from the first base. The CDR1 and CDR2 encoded by the germline V gene are MDHEN and SYDVKM. The 39 donors, aged about 6 to 95 years, were systemically healthy Caucasian individuals from Russia. Each donor gave ten milliliters of peripheral blood, drawn into EDTA-treated Vacutainer tubes. Ficoll-Paque density-gradient centrifugation was used to isolate PBMCs, with at least 6 million per sample. Total RNA, at least 5 micrograms per sample, was extracted from PBMCs with Trizol reagent. Naive CD45RAhigh/CD27high T cell percentages were measured by flow cytometry on a PBMC aliquot from every donor.

Libraries were made using 5' RACE. Sequencing was carried out with an Illumina HiSeq 2500. The second PCR ran for roughly 7 to 11 cycles and used a J-beta primer mix along with a sample-barcoded 5' primer. Each TCR beta cDNA molecule received a unique molecular identifier from a template-switch 5' adaptor carrying 12 random nucleotides. At least 2.5 million CDR3-containing paired-end reads were obtained from each sample. All of the RNA was converted into first-strand cDNA using the Mint cDNA synthesis kit, with a TRBC-specific oligonucleotide serving as the primer. All cDNA was treated with uracil-DNA glycosylase and then went through a first 18-cycle PCR with the universal primers M1SS and BC2_uni_R. Per the source publication's procedure: Each sample was normalized by randomly selecting 1 million high-quality reads, each carrying a distinct molecular identifier. Reads with shared molecular identifiers were discarded instead of being binned into consensus sequences. CDR3 identification, clonotype clustering and error correction used MiTCR with a Q25 quality threshold and the strictest error-elimination algorithm. Lower-bound total TCR beta diversity was estimated with a nonparametric unseen species model using Euler transformation. The public reads were quality trimmed at Q25 with fastp and then assembled into clones with MiXCR by TCRdb, keeping productive beta chains. For every CDR3 protein sequence, its rows merge into one entry that carries the most common genes and DNA. It is TCRdb's table, rather than the study itself, that gives the V and J calls and clone size. This sample holds approximately 800,000 distinct CDR3 sequences; 20% to 30% were observed only once. Together, the top ten hold more than 3% of the sample.

The sample was also linked to a second study, of T cells of mothers and their children. As that second paper reports: Donors were nine systemically healthy Caucasian individuals: three mothers and their six children. cDNA synthesis used all of the extracted RNA, with 1.5 ug of RNA in each 15 ul reaction. In the second PCR, the M1S primer added sample barcodes and 2-4 random nucleotides. Over 8.5 million TCR beta CDR3 reads were obtained for each mother, and 2.5 million to 3 million reads were obtained for each child. TCR recombination output is similarly shaped by thymic selection in related and unrelated pairs, with a minor effect exerted by inherited differences. Normalized repertoire overlap in related mother-child pairs was always slightly higher than in unrelated mother-child pairs, but the difference was never significant. Persistent microchimeric T cell clones were not detected, at a sensitivity of approximately 93 clones per million clonotypes. The study used deep NGS to compare TCR beta repertoires of mothers and children, seeking features distinguishing related mother-child pairs from unrelated individuals. Mothers averaged approximately 40 +/- 4 years of age and children averaged about 10 +/- 4 years. Libraries were sequenced on Illumina HiSeq 2000 with 100+100 nt paired-end reads after adapter ligation with NEBNext reagents. To avoid cross-contamination, the mother libraries and the child libraries were prepared a month apart and sequenced in separate runs. For each donor, between about 450,000 and 2,300,000 distinct TCR beta clonotypes were identified. Naive TCR beta clonotypes were estimated from low-frequency clonotypes matched to each donor's FACS-determined naive share, without sorting.

The chain employs TRBV28 and TRBJ2-1; the D gene is perhaps TRBD2, on 6 matching bases. This clonotype was obtained from a boy aged 5-17 years in good health. Sequenced material: blood. The sequenced DNA: TGTGCCAGCAGTCGCCGAACTAGCATCTCCTACAATGAGCAGTTCTTC. Translated, it gives CASSRRTSISYNEQFF. Outside the CDR3, residues come from the reference TRBV28 and TRBJ2-1 proteins, so the full variable domain is: DVKVTQSSRYLVKRTGEKVFLECVQDMDHENMFWYRQDPGLGLRLIYFSYDVKMKEKGDIPEGYSVSREKKERFSLILESASTNQTSMYLCASSRRTSISYNEQFFGPGTRLTVL.